These T cell receptor beta chains were read from a single sample in a study of blood T cell repertoires in COVID-19. Sequencing used immunoSEQ multiplex PCR; TCRdb keeps in-frame clones, though not all of them. The sample includes some 520,000 clones, roughly nine tenths of them seen just once. The sequenced material came from peripheral blood. The receptor set was obtained from a man aged 18 to 30 with COVID-19, enrolled during active disease. Each CDR3 is given with its conserved first and last residue. A D gene is named only where the DNA matches it firmly. Size values are once, few and many counts, or a class for expanded clones, and some rows have none.

V gene	J gene	clone size	D gene	CDR3 protein	CDR3 DNA
TRBV11-2	TRBJ2-5	NA	TRBD2	CASSLVAGEETQYF	TGTGCCAGCAGCTTAGTAGCGGGGGAAGAGACCCAGTACTTC
TRBV3-1/TRBV3-2	TRBJ2-1	NA	TRBD2	CASSPSLGLAGLSYNEQFF	TGTGCCAGCAGCCCCTCTTTGGGACTAGCGGGACTGTCCTACAATGAGCAGTTCTTC
TRBV7-2	TRBJ1-5	once	TRBD1	CASTDRGYQPQHF	TGTGCCAGCACCGACAGGGGGTACCAGCCCCAGCATTTT
TRBV19	TRBJ1-1	NA	NA	CASSMRTANTEAFF	TGTGCCAGTAGTATGAGGACAGCCAACACTGAAGCTTTCTTT
TRBV5-1	TRBJ2-1	NA	TRBD2	CASSQSASGNEQFF	TGCGCCAGCAGCCAGAGTGCTAGCGGGAATGAGCAGTTCTTC
TRBV2	TRBJ2-2	NA	TRBD1	CASTLDRAGELFF	TGTGCCTCTACCCTGGACAGGGCCGGGGAGCTGTTTTTT
TRBV11-2	TRBJ1-1	NA	NA	CASTRQENTEAFF	TGTGCCAGCACCCGACAGGAGAACACTGAAGCTTTCTTT
TRBV19	TRBJ1-5	NA	NA	CASRGANGNQPQHF	TGTGCCAGTCGGGGGGCGAACGGCAATCAGCCCCAGCATTTT
TRBV6-1	TRBJ2-4	once	NA	CATWDTAKNIQYF	TGTGCCACCTGGGACACGGCCAAAAACATTCAGTACTTC
TRBV18	TRBJ2-1	NA	NA	CASSPPETIDEQFF	TGTGCCAGCTCACCACCGGAAACTATCGATGAGCAGTTCTTC
TRBV5-4	TRBJ2-7	NA	NA	CASSLAGTVSSYEQYF	TGTGCCAGCAGCTTGGCAGGGACTGTTAGCTCCTACGAGCAGTACTTC
TRBV5-1	TRBJ1-1	NA	NA	CASSLRGEVANTEAFF	TGCGCCAGCAGCTTGAGAGGGGAGGTAGCGAACACTGAAGCTTTCTTT
TRBV12-3/TRBV12-4	TRBJ2-5	NA	NA	CASRVADQETQYF	TGTGCCAGCAGGGTGGCGGATCAAGAGACCCAGTACTTC
TRBV7-9	TRBJ1-1	NA	TRBD1	CASSFPRGRNTEAFF	TGTGCCAGCAGCTTTCCCAGGGGGAGAAACACTGAAGCTTTCTTT
TRBV7-9	TRBJ2-3	NA	NA	CASSFTGTDTQYF	TGTGCCAGCAGCTTCACAGGGACGGATACGCAGTATTTT
TRBV19	TRBJ2-7	NA	TRBD1	CASSIPGQGLYEQYF	TGTGCCAGTAGTATACCGGGACAGGGGCTTTACGAGCAGTACTTC
TRBV6-5	TRBJ1-3	NA	NA	CASSLPDSGNTIYF	TGTGCCAGCAGCCTACCCGATTCGGGAAACACCATATATTTT
TRBV12-3/TRBV12-4	TRBJ1-1	NA	NA	CASSPTGAEAFF	TGTGCCAGCAGCCCGACAGGAGCTGAAGCTTTCTTT
TRBV5-6	TRBJ2-1	NA	TRBD2	CASSLGTSGGPNNEQFF	TGTGCCAGCAGCCTGGGGACTAGCGGGGGCCCAAACAATGAGCAGTTCTTC
TRBV11-1	TRBJ2-3	NA	NA	CASNQAGSTDTQYF	TGTGCCAGTAACCAGGCCGGAAGCACAGATACGCAGTATTTT
TRBV19	TRBJ2-1	once	TRBD2	CASSPSSGGSLNEQFF	TGTGCCAGTAGTCCGTCTAGCGGGGGGTCTCTCAATGAGCAGTTCTTC
TRBV5-1	TRBJ2-7	NA	NA	CASSLGGYEQYF	TGCGCCAGCAGCTTGGGCGGCTACGAGCAGTACTTC
TRBV19	TRBJ1-6	NA	NA	CASSTPEAYNSPLHF	TGTGCCAGTAGTACTCCGGAGGCCTATAATTCACCCCTCCACTTT
TRBV30	TRBJ1-2	NA	NA	CALAVYGYTF	TGTGCCTTGGCCGTCTATGGCTACACCTTC
TRBV11-2	TRBJ2-1	NA	NA	CASSLENRENEQFF	TGTGCCAGCAGCTTAGAGAACAGGGAAAATGAGCAGTTCTTC